This entry describes one T cell receptor beta chain. Its target is not known. The data stem from a study of CD4+ T cells in melanoma. Overall study findings and caveats: In melanoma, neoantigen-specific CD4+ T cells reportedly differed in differentiation state. CD8+ T cell, macrophage and B cell function reportedly correlated with neoantigen-specific CD4+ T cells.

Sequencing was performed with immunoSEQ multiplex PCR; in TCRdb, only in-frame clones are kept and a portion is missing. The table has around 13,000 clones, about three quarters seen once. The germline V and J ends were trimmed by 6 bases and 4 bases, with 12 bases remaining between them. This CDR3 is built from 13 residues. The germline CDR1 and CDR2 sequences are MNHEY and SVGAGI. The clonotype comes from a human donor with melanoma. This chain joins TRBV6-5 and TRBJ1-2; unclear D gene. Sequenced material: cells from a culture (not recorded whether cultured in vitro). CDR3 sequence reads: CASSQRDGYGYTF. CDR3 sequence (DNA): TGTGCCAGCAGCCAGAGGGATGGCTATGGCTACACCTTC.